These 12 T cell receptor beta chains came from one sample sequenced in a study of CD8 T cells in ankylosing spondylitis. MiXCR was run by TCRdb on the 5' RACE reads, yielding one entry per CDR3 protein. Among a few hundred thousand distinct CDR3 sequences listed, about 20% were seen once. The sample consisted of blood, either unsorted or a sorted T cell fraction (not recorded which). These receptors originate from a male donor with ankylosing spondylitis or in good health (not recorded which).

The rearrangement uses TRBV20-1 and TRBJ2-7, with 7 bases that match TRBD1. The V gene's germline CDR1 is DFQATT and CDR2 SNEGSKA (reference sequence). This CDR3 is 15 amino acids long. V was pared by 0 bases and J by 2 bases, with 7 bases of the junction left unmatched. The CDR3, as DNA: TGCAGTGCTAGAGATTTGGCAGGGGGTCCCTACGAGCAGTACTTC. This sequence encodes CSARDLAGGPYEQYF.

The DNA of the CDR3 is TGTGCCAGCAGCTCCGGACTAGTAGATACGCAGTATTTT. Encoded protein: CASSSGLVDTQYF. The chain uses TRBV7-9 and TRBJ2-3, with 7 bases matching TRBD2. J was trimmed by 5 bases and V by 4 bases; bases with no gene match: 3. Germline V CDR1 and CDR2: SEHNR, FQNEAQ (reference sequence). The CDR3 has 13 amino acids.

The chain combines TRBV7-3 with TRBJ2-1; maybe TRBD2 (6 bases). The CDR3 runs 14 residues. V gave up 2 bases and J gave up 9 bases, with 14 bases separating them. CDR1 is SGHTA and CDR2 is FQGTGA in the germline V gene. The CDR3 region is CASSLRDSFSEQFF. The CDR3 DNA sequence: TGTGCCAGCAGCTTACGGGACTCCTTTAGTGAGCAGTTCTTC.

In this sample, this clonotype turned up a few times. CDR3 nucleotide sequence: TGTGCCAGCAGTCCCGGACTAGCGGGAGTCCGCGAGCAGTTCTTC. Protein: CASSPGLAGVREQFF. The V gene is TRBV6-1, the J gene TRBJ2-1; 13 bases map to TRBD2. This CDR3 spans 15 amino acids. Germline trimming cut 5 bases from V and 10 bases from J; bases unmatched to any gene: 8. CDR1 and CDR2 from the germline V gene are MNHNS and SASEGT.

The chain uses TRBV11-2 and TRBJ2-7; 9 bases map to TRBD1. The germline gives CDR1 SGHAT, CDR2 FQNNGV. V shed 5 bases, J shed 1 base, and the junction held 3 bases outside the gene matches. This CDR3 has 14 amino acids. The CDR3 is CASSEGQGSYEQYF. The CDR3 DNA is TGTGCCAGCAGCGAGGGACAGGGATCCTACGAGCAGTACTTC. The whole variable domain, filled in from reference TRBV11-2 and TRBJ2-7, reads EAGVAQSPRYKIIEKRQSVAFWCNPISGHATLYWYQQILGQGPKLLIQFQNNGVVDDSQLPKDRFSAERLKGVDSTLKIQPAKLEDSAVYLCASSEGQGSYEQYFGPGTRLTVT.

A few counts support this clonotype. The V call is TRBV5-4, the J call TRBJ2-3, with 9 bases fitting TRBD1. The CDR3 contains 14 residues. Trimming removed 4 bases from V and 6 bases from J; junction bases left unmatched: 6. Germline CDR1 is SGHNT and CDR2 is YYREEE (reference sequence). The CDR3 DNA reads TGTGCCAGCAGCCCCGGGACAGGGAAGGATACGCAGTATTTT. It specifies CASSPGTGKDTQYF.

Note on this clonotype: A junction boundary mismatches the germline segment, possibly from a read error. The V and J genes are TRBV27 and TRBJ1-5, with TRBD1 identical over 7 bases. CDR1 is MNHEY and CDR2 is SMNVEV in the germline V gene (reference sequence). The CDR3 is 15 amino acids. The CDR3, as DNA: TGTGCCACCAGTGAGTACAGGGGAATGGGTCAGCCCCAGCATTTT. Protein: CATSEYRGMGQPQHF.

The table lists this clonotype with many counts. The chain is built from TRBV28 and TRBJ2-5; D is unclear. Deletions cut 5 bases from V and 9 bases from J, with 28 bases between. CDR3 length: 17 amino acids. Looked up from germline, CDR1 is MDHEN and CDR2 is SYDVKM. The CDR3 region has the DNA TGTGCCAGCAGTCCGCAACCTACACCGACTCCTCAGTTTGCCCAGTACTTC. It codes for CASSPQPTPTPQFAQYF.

The chain carries TRBV6-5 and TRBJ2-3; tentatively, D is TRBD1 or TRBD2 (5 bases each). CDR1 is MNHEY and CDR2 is SVGAGI in the germline V gene. V dropped 8 bases and J dropped 1 base, with 13 bases sitting between them. The CDR3 length is 14 residues. The DNA of the CDR3 is TGTGCCAGCGGCTTACGGGGCGGCACAGATACGCAGTATTTT. It encodes CASGLRGGTDTQYF.

This clonotype was found a few times. CDR3 nucleotide sequence: TGCGGCTGCCGGAGAAGGGGAGCCTACGAGCAGTACTTC. It translates to CGCRRRGAYEQYF. The chain uses TRBV20-1 and TRBJ2-7; D is possibly TRBD1 or TRBD2 (5 bases each). Germline V gene lookup returns CDR1 DFQATT and CDR2 SNEGSKA (reference sequence). The CDR3 covers 13 residues.

The rearrangement joins TRBV7-2 to TRBJ2-1, with 10 bases fitting TRBD2. Germline V lookup: CDR1 SGHTA, CDR2 FQGNSA. The CDR3 is 16 amino acids. Trimming at V came to 1 base and at J to 0 bases, leaving 0 bases not matched to a gene. The CDR3 loop is CASSLGLAGSYNEQFF. In nucleotides, the CDR3 is TGTGCCAGCAGCTTAGGACTAGCGGGCTCCTACAATGAGCAGTTCTTC.

This clonotype was recorded a few times. This chain links TRBV24-1 with TRBJ2-2; no firm D call. The CDR3 loop spans 16 amino acids. Germline assignment: CDR1 KGHDR and CDR2 SFDVKD. V was pared by 5 bases and J by 2 bases, with 14 bases between. CDR3 residues: CATSVSLDGNTGELFF. The CDR3 DNA follows: TGTGCCACCAGTGTTTCCTTGGACGGAAACACCGGGGAGCTGTTTTTT.